These 17 T cell receptor beta chains were all obtained from the same sample, sequenced in a study of persistence of HIV-infected CD4 T cells. An overlapping HIV-1 Gag peptide pool stimulated these cells at roughly 0.97 ug/peptide/mL. Memory cells lacking CD40L and CD69 with high CD45RO were sorted. These TCRs' antigens remain unknown. The immunoSEQ assay was version 4, run in survey mode. The protocol was immunoSEQ multiplex PCR, while the TCRdb copy is restricted to in-frame clones and leaves out a portion. This table holds roughly 35,000 clones, approximately 85% found once. Sequenced here: cultured CD4+ T cells from PBMCs, sampled from a patient who received antiretroviral therapy. Receptors originate from an adult with HIV. The donor label of this sample is uncertain.

V usage is TRBV7-6 and J usage is TRBJ2-7; TRBD1 matches at 10 bases. The CDR3 has 15 amino acids. The junction had 11 bases not matched to a gene; V was cut back by 5 bases and J by 7 bases. Germline CDR1 is SGHVS and CDR2 is FNYEAQ. This CDR3 is CASSARTGGVDEQYF. The CDR3 DNA reads as TGTGCCAGCAGCGCCAGGACAGGGGGGGTGGATGAGCAGTACTTC.

This CDR3 reads CASSYSAATYGYTF. DNA of the CDR3: TGTGCCAGCAGTTACTCGGCCGCAACCTATGGCTACACCTTC. The rearrangement links TRBV6-5 to TRBJ1-2, with no clear D. CDR3 length: 14 residues. The V and J ends lost 0 bases and 4 bases respectively, with 9 bases between them. Germline V gene data show CDR1 as MNHEY and CDR2 as SVGAGI.

The V gene is TRBV15, the J gene TRBJ2-2; D is perhaps TRBD2 (6 bases). This CDR3 is built from 16 residues. V dropped 0 bases and J dropped 4 bases, with 12 bases sitting between them. Germline values: CDR1 LNHNV, CDR2 YYDKDF (reference sequence). CDR3 nucleotides: TGTGCCACCAGCAGAGACTCGACTAGTTTCACCGGGGAGCTGTTTTTT. This gives the protein CATSRDSTSFTGELFF.

The CDR3 loop reads CASSIARGDKLFF. DNA of the CDR3: TGTGCCAGTAGTATAGCCAGGGGAGACAAACTGTTTTTT. The V call is TRBV19, the J call TRBJ1-4, with D perhaps matching TRBD1 (6 bases). The CDR3 is 13 amino acids. Looked up from germline, CDR1 is LNHDA and CDR2 is SQIVND (reference sequence). Trimming took 1 base from V and 11 from J, leaving 11 bases between them.

This clone was found a few times. The chain uses TRBV6-5 and TRBJ1-1; D gene ambiguous. The V gene lost 5 bases and the J gene lost 4 bases, with 8 bases spanning the gap. Germline V gene lookup returns CDR1 MNHEY and CDR2 SVGAGI. This CDR3 has 12 amino acids. CDR3 DNA sequence: TGTGCCAGCAGTAGGGATTCCACTGAAGCTTTCTTT. Translation: CASSRDSTEAFF.

The chain uses TRBV5-8 and TRBJ1-2; TRBD1 matches 11 bases. Germline V gene lookup returns CDR1 SGHTS and CDR2 YDEGEE. The length of the CDR3 is 13 residues. V lost 5 bases to trimming and J lost 8 bases; unmatched junction nucleotides: 5. The CDR3 DNA sequence: TGTGCCAGCAGTAGGACAGGGGGCGACGGCTACACCTTC. It encodes CASSRTGGDGYTF.

The rearrangement links TRBV7-9 to TRBJ1-2; possible D gene TRBD1, 6 bases. Trimming left V 5 bases short and J 3 bases short, with 13 bases between. Germline V gives CDR1 SEHNR, CDR2 FQNEAQ (reference sequence). CDR3 length: 14 amino acids. This CDR3 is CASSLGGLDYGYTF. The CDR3 DNA sequence: TGTGCCAGCAGCCTAGGGGGTTTGGACTATGGCTACACCTTC.

The chain carries TRBV2 and TRBJ1-2, with D unresolved. Trimming removed 4 bases from V and 0 bases from J, with 12 bases in between. CDR3 length: 15 residues. Germline V gene sequence: CDR1 SNHLY, CDR2 FYNNEI. CDR3 DNA: TGTGCCAGCAGTGGGGCCTCCCAAGCTAACTATGGCTACACCTTC. It codes for CASSGASQANYGYTF.

The V gene is TRBV6-5, the J gene TRBJ1-1, with unresolved D. Per the germline V gene, CDR1 is MNHEY and CDR2 is SVGAGI. The CDR3 length is 12 residues. Trimming left V 8 bases short and J 6 bases short, with 13 bases between. The CDR3 is CASSEGRPEAFF. In nucleotides, the CDR3 is TGTGCCAGCTCGGAGGGCAGGCCTGAAGCTTTCTTT.

The rearrangement joins TRBV4-1 to TRBJ1-4, with D uncertain. Germline V CDR1 and CDR2: MGHRA, YSYEKL. V was cut by 0 bases and J by 4 bases, with 12 bases left in between. This CDR3 has 16 amino acids. Here the CDR3 DNA reads TGCGCCAGCAGCCAAGATGAGGGAAGGAATAATGAAAAACTGTTTTTT. This encodes CASSQDEGRNNEKLFF.

The chain recombines TRBV2 with TRBJ2-2; the D gene is possibly TRBD1 (6 bases). CDR3 length: 16 amino acids. V was trimmed by 3 bases and J by 1 base, leaving 12 bases between them. Germline CDR1 reads SNHLY; CDR2 reads FYNNEI. The CDR3 sequence: CASSELGAGNTGELFF. As DNA, the CDR3 is TGTGCCAGCAGTGAGCTGGGGGCGGGGAACACCGGGGAGCTGTTTTTT.

This clone has more than one count but fewer than ten. This chain links TRBV15 with TRBJ1-5; D not certain. Germline CDR1 LNHNV, CDR2 YYDKDF (reference sequence). V was clipped by 3 bases and J by 3 bases, with 12 bases between them. The CDR3 has 15 amino acids. This CDR3 is CATSSDGRNNQPQHF. The CDR3 DNA reads TGTGCCACCAGCAGCGACGGACGGAACAATCAGCCCCAGCATTTT.

The rearrangement links TRBV6-5 to TRBJ1-4; TRBD1 agrees at 7 bases. V lost 6 bases to trimming and J lost 5 bases; unmatched junction nucleotides: 6. This CDR3 contains 14 residues. Germline lookup yields CDR1 MNHEY and CDR2 SVGAGI. The CDR3 nucleotides read TGTGCCAGCAGGGATCAGGGGGACAATGAAAAACTGTTTTTT. It yields the protein CASRDQGDNEKLFF.

The chain combines TRBV6-2 or TRBV6-3 with TRBJ2-1, with a weak D call TRBD2 (5 bases). Germline CDR1 and CDR2: MNHEY and SVGEGT. The V and J ends lost 2 bases and 1 base respectively, with 15 bases between them. CDR3 length equals 17 residues. The CDR3 DNA reads as TGTGCCAGCAGTTACCAAGGGCCGGGGTCGTCCTACAATGAGCAGTTCTTC. Translated: CASSYQGPGSSYNEQFF.

V and J are TRBV4-2 and TRBJ2-2; D is perhaps TRBD1 (5 bases). The germline V gene encodes CDR1 LGHNA and CDR2 YNFKEQ. The V and J ends lost 0 bases and 7 bases respectively, with 9 bases between them. This CDR3 is built from 14 residues. The chain's CDR3 is CASSQEGRGGELFF. DNA for the CDR3: TGTGCCAGCAGCCAAGAGGGAAGGGGCGGGGAGCTGTTTTTT.

This sequence joins TRBV18 and TRBJ2-7, with 7 positions matching TRBD1. Looked up from germline, CDR1 is KGHSH and CDR2 is LQKENI. The CDR3 runs 13 residues. V dropped 3 bases and J dropped 4; count of bases not matched to a gene: 3. The CDR3 region has the DNA TGTGCCAGCTCACCTAGACAGGGTTACGAGCAGTACTTC. The encoded protein is CASSPRQGYEQYF.

There are a few counts of this clone. The chain is built from TRBV7-8 and TRBJ2-5, with D possibly matching TRBD1 (6 bases). Trimming cost V 10 bases and J 2 bases, with 11 bases left between them. This CDR3 is 12 amino acids long. CDR1 SGHVS and CDR2 FQNEAQ come from the germline V gene. CDR3 coding DNA: TGTGCCACCGAGGACAGTCAAGAGACCCAGTACTTC. It is translated as CATEDSQETQYF.